This TCR beta chain was observed in a study of blood T cell repertoires in COVID-19. Study at large: Nucleic acid was either cDNA or gDNA, and it came from T cells, B-cell-depleted T cells, or PBMCs.

Looked up from germline, CDR1 is SGHVS and CDR2 is FNYEAQ. The V gene end was trimmed by 5 bases and the J gene end by 2 bases; junction bases not matched to a gene: 7. This CDR3 has 16 residues. Generated by immunoSEQ multiplex PCR, the TCRdb table keeps only in-frame clones and is missing some. The sample records 200,000 to 300,000 clones, about 80% being singletons. The chain employs TRBV7-6 and TRBJ2-5; 11 bases are shared with TRBD2. The sequence derives from an elderly woman with acute or convalescent COVID-19. Material: peripheral blood. CDR3 coding DNA: TGTGCCAGCAGCCCAATTAGCGGGGGGGTACAAGAGACCCAGTACTTC. Translated: CASSPISGGVQETQYF.